This T cell receptor beta chain was retrieved from a study of Tregs in tolerant kidney transplant recipients. Study-wide context: Sorting of CD4+CD25+CD127- cells followed approximately 3-day belatacept mixed lymphocyte reactions, sometimes with approximately five-day graft donor restimulation. Antibodies separated recipient from donor cells.

For this clone: Its antigen remains unknown.

Produced via immunoSEQ multiplex PCR; TCRdb's table is partial and in-frame only. In the table there are tens of thousands of clones, over 95% of which are singletons. J was trimmed by 2 bases and V by 5 bases; bases with no gene match: 7. Germline V CDR1 and CDR2: SEHNR, FQNEAQ (reference sequence). This CDR3 is built from 15 residues. Regarding the study as a whole: Findings come from small patient numbers and require larger validation. This study did not directly address biological reproducibility.

The source is a human donor in good health. V gene TRBV7-9 combines with J gene TRBJ2-7; 9 nucleotides line up with TRBD1. Sequenced: Tregs from blood cultured with allogeneic cells. The CDR3 bases are TGTGCCAGCAGCCGTAGACAGGGGGTGACCTACGAGCAGTACTTC. It is translated as CASSRRQGVTYEQYF.